Presented here are 7 T cell receptor beta chains from one specimen sequenced in a study of blood T cells in healthy people across ages. Primed by a sample-barcoded 5' primer and a J-beta primer mix, a second PCR proceeded for about 6 to 12 cycles. TCRdb independently ran MiXCR on the 5' RACE reads; one entry per CDR3 protein. The sample consists of about 680,000 distinct CDR3 sequences, about 52% of them appearing once. Sample: blood. The receptors stem from a woman in her fifties or sixties in good health.

The chain recombines TRBV24-1 with TRBJ1-2, with TRBD1 identical over 9 bases. Germline lookup yields CDR1 KGHDR and CDR2 SFDVKD. The CDR3 runs 15 residues. The V segment lost 5 bases and the J segment 6 bases; nucleotides outside the gene matches: 9. The CDR3 nucleotides read TGTGCCACCAGTGGGGGGACAGGGAACTTTGATGGCTACACCTTC. Its protein is CATSGGTGNFDGYTF.

The J gene is TRBJ1-5, the V gene TRBV10-3; the D gene is possibly TRBD1 (6 bases). The length of the CDR3 is 14 residues. Trimming pared 3 bases from V and 4 bases from J, leaving 10 bases between. Germline-derived CDR1 and CDR2 are ENHRY and SYGVKD. The CDR3 is CAISDRGLNQPQHF. The CDR3 region has the DNA TGTGCCATCAGTGACAGGGGATTGAATCAGCCCCAGCATTTT.

The rearrangement links TRBV20-1 to TRBJ2-3; weak D call: TRBD1 (7 bases). Trimming stripped 6 bases from V and 6 bases from J, with 22 bases between. The germline CDR1 and CDR2 sequences are DFQATT and SNEGSKA (reference sequence). The CDR3 contains 15 residues. CDR3 bases: TGCAGTGCGCCAGGCGGGACAGACTTCACCGATACGCAGTATTTT. Its translation: CSAPGGTDFTDTQYF.

This clonotype has a single count. This chain joins TRBV7-6 and TRBJ1-4; no firm D call. The CDR3 is 14 residues long. Looked up from germline, CDR1 is SGHVS and CDR2 is FNYEAQ. Trimming removed 5 bases at V and 11 bases at J, with 18 bases between. The CDR3 region has the DNA TGTGCCAGCAGCCCAAGGGATGGCATGAGGAAACTGTTTTTT. Protein product: CASSPRDGMRKLFF.

The V call is TRBV30, the J call TRBJ2-6, with TRBD2 as a possible D gene (6 bases). The CDR3 spans 15 residues. Looked up from germline, CDR1 is GTSNPN and CDR2 is SVGIG (reference sequence). The V end was cut by 0 bases, the J end by 2 bases, with 8 bases between. The DNA for the CDR3 is TGTGCCTGGAGTGTCGGGGGAACTGGGGCCAACGTCCTGACTTTC. Its protein is CAWSVGGTGANVLTF.

V and J are TRBV20-1 and TRBJ1-5; 8 positions agree with TRBD1. The CDR3 has 14 amino acids. Germline V gene lookup returns CDR1 DFQATT and CDR2 SNEGSKA (reference sequence). V was clipped by 5 bases and J by 5 bases; unmatched bases: 8. The CDR3 nucleotides are TGCAGTGCTCTTACACAGGGGGATTATCAGCCCCAGCATTTT. This gives the protein CSALTQGDYQPQHF.

The chain joins TRBV3-1 to TRBJ1-4, with 8 positions matching TRBD1. Germline loops: CDR1 LGHDT, CDR2 YNNKEL (reference sequence). The V gene end was trimmed by 3 bases and the J gene end by 7 bases; junction bases not matched to a gene: 4. The CDR3 loop spans 14 amino acids. The CDR3, as DNA: TGTGCCAGCAGCCACAGGGGGCGAGGTGAAAAACTGTTTTTT. This encodes CASSHRGRGEKLFF.